Sequencing of this T cell receptor (beta chain) was carried out in a study of metastatic and nonmetastatic thyroid tumors. About the research overall: Repertoires were compared across blood and tumor or nodule tissue from malignant and benign thyroid patients.

TCRdb re-called clones from the PCR reads using MiXCR. The table lists 15,000 to 20,000 clones, 25% to 35% of them singletons. This clone rates as medium-sized. With 1 base clipped from V and 11 bases from J, the junction kept 10 bases outside the gene matches. The CDR3 runs 14 residues. Germline V gives CDR1 MNHNS, CDR2 SASEGT. Every patient was untreated before thyroid surgery. V and J are TRBV6-1 and TRBJ1-1; TRBD1 matches at 7 bases. The receptor comes from a female donor with papillary thyroid cancer or a benign thyroid nodule (not recorded which). Some clones in this sample may be carry-over from other donors' samples. Sequenced material: tumor tissue. For the CDR3, the DNA is TGTGCCAGCAGTGAAGAGAGGGGGCTTCTAGTTGCTTTCTTT. This gives the protein CASSEERGLLVAFF.